This T cell receptor (beta chain) was documented in a study of blood T cell repertoires in COVID-19. CDR1 is SGHDT, CDR2 YYEEEE, per germline. Trimming stripped 3 bases from V and 1 base from J, with 2 bases between. The CDR3 sequence is 11 residues long. TCRdb's table, derived via immunoSEQ multiplex PCR, lists solely in-frame clones and lacks some. The sample includes hundreds of thousands of clones, 85% to 90% of them seen just once. The sequenced material came from PBMCs or T cells enriched from blood (not recorded which). The sequence was collected from a woman in her forties or fifties with acute COVID-19. This chain uses TRBV5-6 with TRBJ2-7; no definite D call. The CDR3 spells CASSSSYEQYF. As DNA, the CDR3 is TGTGCCAGCAGCTCATCCTACGAGCAGTACTTC. The full variable domain, rest sourced from reference TRBV5-6 and TRBJ2-7, is DAGVTQSPTHLIKTRGQQVTLRCSPKSGHDTVSWYQQALGQGPQFIFQYYEEEERQRGNFPDRFSGHQFPNYSSELNVNALLLGDSALYLCASSSSYEQYFGPGTRLTVT.